This T cell receptor beta chain was sequenced for a study of blood T cell repertoires in COVID-19. Study at large: PBMCs, B-cell-depleted T cells, or T cells provided the cDNA or gDNA that made up the material.

The germline CDR1 and CDR2 sequences are SEHNR and FQNEAQ (reference sequence). The V and J ends lost 4 bases and 3 bases respectively, with 16 bases between them. The CDR3 loop spans 15 amino acids. Assay used: immunoSEQ multiplex PCR; TCRdb lists only in-frame clones, some missing. The data show fewer than 200,000 clones, with about 86% seen just once and 8% to 10% held by the top ten. The chain links TRBV7-9 to TRBJ2-7, with D possibly matching TRBD1 (5 bases). The sample taken for sequencing was peripheral blood. The receptor was isolated from a man in his fifties with active or convalescent COVID-19. CDR3 region: CASSSPQVGNYEQYF. The CDR3 DNA reads as TGTGCCAGCAGCTCACCACAGGTGGGCAACTACGAGCAGTACTTC.